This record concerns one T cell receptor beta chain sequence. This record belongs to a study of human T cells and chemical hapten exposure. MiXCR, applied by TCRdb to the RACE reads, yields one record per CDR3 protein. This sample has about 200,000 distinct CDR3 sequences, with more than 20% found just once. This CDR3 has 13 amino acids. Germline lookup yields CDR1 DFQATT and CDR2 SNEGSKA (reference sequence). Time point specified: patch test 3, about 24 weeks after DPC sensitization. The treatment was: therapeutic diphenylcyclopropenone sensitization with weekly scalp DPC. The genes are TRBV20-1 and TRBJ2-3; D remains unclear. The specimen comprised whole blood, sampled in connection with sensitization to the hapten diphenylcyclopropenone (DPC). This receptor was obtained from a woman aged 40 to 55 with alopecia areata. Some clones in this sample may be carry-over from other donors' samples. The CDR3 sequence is CSVRAPTTDTQYF. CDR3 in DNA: TGCAGCGTCCGGGCCCCAACAACAGATACGCAGTATTTT.